This record covers a single T cell receptor (beta chain). The antigen is undetermined. Investigators prepared the TCR beta libraries by applying iRepertoire HTBI primers and Arm-PCR of CDR3 regions. A single record per CDR3 protein comes from TCRdb applying MiXCR to the multiplex PCR reads. The sample shows 500,000 or so distinct CDR3 sequences, 16% of them seen only once. Regarding time point: newly diagnosed GD, antithyroid drugs for less than 3 months. PBMC RNA was the source of the TCR library. The sample is drawn from a study of regulatory T cells in long-lasting Graves disease. Study-wide results and limits: Newly diagnosed disease favored TRBV20-1 and TRBJ2-1 over persistent disease.

Germline CDR1 LNHDA, CDR2 SQIVND (reference sequence). Trimming cost V 1 base and J 0 bases, with 7 bases left between them. The CDR3 is 15 amino acids. This sample was also put to use in a study of T cells in Graves' hyperthyroidism and ophthalmopathy. From that second work: Any patient presenting with uncontrolled infection, other autoimmune disease, pregnancy or lactation was left out. The TCR CDR3 first-round RT-PCR relied on the HTBI primer set.

The gene calls are TRBV19 and TRBJ2-1; no firm D call. Here the sequenced sample was peripheral blood mononuclear cells (PBMCs), taken at new diagnosis, from a patient treated with antithyroid drugs. This receptor was taken from a man in his forties with Graves disease. DNA of the CDR3: TGTGCCAGTAGTATAGCGGCCAGCTCCTACAATGAGCAGTTCTTC. It specifies CASSIAASSYNEQFF. Supplemented by reference TRBV19 and TRBJ2-1, the full variable domain reads DGGITQSPKYLFRKEGQNVTLSCEQNLNHDAMYWYRQDPGQGLRLIYYSQIVNDFQKGDIAEGYSVSREKKESFPLTVTSAQKNPTAFYLCASSIAASSYNEQFFGPGTRLTVL.